This passage covers 5 T cell receptor beta chains from one sample sequenced in a study of blood T cell repertoires in COVID-19. Sequencing was performed with immunoSEQ multiplex PCR; in TCRdb, only in-frame clones are kept and a portion is missing. The profile shows roughly 120,000 clones, 90% of them singletons. The sequencing input was peripheral blood. The receptors come from a man in his 60s with COVID-19, enrolled during active disease.

The chain employs TRBV30 and TRBJ2-2, with D unresolved. The CDR3 sequence is 13 residues long. Germline values: CDR1 GTSNPN, CDR2 SVGIG (reference sequence). V gave up 4 bases and J gave up 6 bases, with 12 bases separating them. The CDR3 region is CAWTSDRPGELFF. The CDR3 DNA is TGTGCCTGGACGTCAGATCGCCCCGGGGAGCTGTTTTTT.

The chain has TRBV5-4 and TRBJ2-1, with 7 positions matching TRBD1. V dropped 4 bases and J dropped 11; count of bases not matched to a gene: 6. The CDR3 totals 12 residues. CDR1 is SGHNT, CDR2 YYREEE, per germline (reference sequence). CDR3 residues: CASSPTRGQQFF. The DNA for the CDR3 is TGTGCCAGCAGCCCCACTAGGGGGCAGCAGTTCTTC.

This clone was found a few times. V usage is TRBV18 and J usage is TRBJ1-6; TRBD1 matches 7 bases. CDR3 size: 15 residues. Germline lookup yields CDR1 KGHSH and CDR2 LQKENI. J gave up 5 bases and V 2 bases, and 3 bases lay outside the gene matches. In nucleotides, the CDR3 is TGTGCCAGCTCACCAAGGGGACAGAATAATTCACCCCTCCACTTT. Translation: CASSPRGQNNSPLHF.

The J gene is TRBJ1-1, the V gene TRBV6-6; tentative D call: TRBD1 (5 bases). Trimming removed 2 bases at V and 1 base at J, with 8 bases between. Germline V gives CDR1 MNHNY, CDR2 SVGAGI (reference sequence). This CDR3 region has 14 residues. In DNA, the CDR3 is TGTGCCAGCAGTTACGTACAGGCGAACACTGAAGCTTTCTTT. As protein: CASSYVQANTEAFF.

This sequence joins TRBV4-3 and TRBJ1-4, with TRBD1 as a possible D gene (5 bases). CDR1 LGHNA and CDR2 YSLEER come from the germline V gene. The CDR3 runs 15 residues. V dropped 1 base and J dropped 7 bases, with 13 bases sitting between them. The chain's CDR3 is CASSQGGRVFEKLFF. CDR3 DNA sequence: TGCGCCAGCAGCCAAGGAGGCAGGGTATTTGAAAAACTGTTTTTT.